Listed below are T cell receptor beta chains from one sample, sequenced in a study of OX40 agonist ivuxolimab in advanced cancers. Data came from immunoSEQ multiplex PCR; TCRdb stores just in-frame clones and leaves some out. The profile covers 57,000 or so clones, with about nine tenths appearing a single time and about a sixth taken by the ten largest. The source material was CD4+ or CD8+ T cells sorted from blood, sampled in a trial of the OX40 agonist ivuxolimab. These receptors all stem from an adult with an advanced solid tumor such as melanoma, head and neck, liver or kidney cancer. Both conserved end residues are part of each CDR3. Fields, in order: D gene, V gene, CDR3 protein. A D gene is named only where the DNA matches it firmly.

d_gene: TRBD1
v_gene: TRBV4-3
CDR3aa: CASSKDRANNSPLHF

d_gene: -
v_gene: TRBV28
CDR3aa: CASSLGEITDTQYF

d_gene: TRBD2
v_gene: TRBV4-3
CDR3aa: CASSQDGATSGSSTDTQYF

d_gene: -
v_gene: TRBV19
CDR3aa: CASSNGGGYNEQFF

d_gene: TRBD1
v_gene: TRBV19
CDR3aa: CASSLTGANQPQHF

d_gene: -
v_gene: TRBV5-4
CDR3aa: CASSPDSREAFF

d_gene: TRBD2
v_gene: TRBV4-1
CDR3aa: CASSVRGGGTRVTGTQYF

d_gene: -
v_gene: TRBV19
CDR3aa: CASRFGTDSSYEQYF

d_gene: TRBD2
v_gene: TRBV18
CDR3aa: CASSLGTSGLANTGELFF

d_gene: -
v_gene: TRBV11-2
CDR3aa: CASSLSGGPADQETQYF

d_gene: -
v_gene: TRBV5-4
CDR3aa: CASSDLGGLWDYGYTF

d_gene: TRBD2
v_gene: TRBV7-3
CDR3aa: CASSLTGRVAGVGNTDTQYF

d_gene: -
v_gene: TRBV19
CDR3aa: CASSPFREGTGELFF

d_gene: -
v_gene: TRBV19
CDR3aa: CASSIITGELFF